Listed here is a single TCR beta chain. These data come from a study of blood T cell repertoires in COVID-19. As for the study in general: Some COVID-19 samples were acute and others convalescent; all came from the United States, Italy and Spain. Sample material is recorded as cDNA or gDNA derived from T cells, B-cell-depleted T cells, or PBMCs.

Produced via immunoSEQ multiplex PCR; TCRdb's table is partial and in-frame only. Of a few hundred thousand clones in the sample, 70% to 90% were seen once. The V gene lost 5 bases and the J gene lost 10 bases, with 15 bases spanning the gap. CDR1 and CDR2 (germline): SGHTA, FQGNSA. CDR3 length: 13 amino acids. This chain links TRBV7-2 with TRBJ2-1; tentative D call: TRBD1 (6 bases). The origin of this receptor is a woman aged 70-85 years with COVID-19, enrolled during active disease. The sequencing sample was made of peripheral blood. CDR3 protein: CASSADRFREQFF. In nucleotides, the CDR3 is TGTGCCAGCAGCGCTGACAGGTTTCGAGAGCAGTTCTTC.